These 20 T cell receptor beta chains came from one sample sequenced in a study of cytomegalovirus exposure and HLA in healthy donors. Here immunoSEQ multiplex PCR was the method, and the copy in TCRdb shows in-frame clones only, minus some. This table holds just under 150,000 clones, 87% found once. The sequencing input was PBMCs. All receptors come from a man aged 18 to 29 in good health and CMV-seropositive.

This chain joins TRBV10-1 and TRBJ2-7, with TRBD1 identical over 7 bases. The CDR3 has 15 residues. The V segment lost 0 bases and the J segment 3 bases; nucleotides outside the gene matches: 5. The germline V gene has CDR1 WNHNN and CDR2 SYGVQD (reference sequence). In DNA form, the CDR3 reads TGCGCCAGCAGTGAGTCGGGGGACAGAGTCTACGAGCAGTACTTC. This gives the protein CASSESGDRVYEQYF.

V gene TRBV6-4 combines with J gene TRBJ1-1, with TRBD1 identical over 7 bases. This CDR3 is 13 amino acids long. Germline lookup yields CDR1 MRHNA and CDR2 SNTAGT. The trim removed 6 bases at V and 7 bases at J, leaving 8 bases unmatched. CDR3 nucleotides: TGTGCCAGCAGAGATGAGGGGGCAGGTGAAGCTTTCTTT. This gives the protein CASRDEGAGEAFF.

This clone was recorded only once. V usage is TRBV6-5 and J usage is TRBJ2-7, with 8 bases that match TRBD1. The CDR3 contains 14 residues. Trimming at V came to 7 bases and at J to 0 bases, leaving 5 bases not matched to a gene. CDR1 and CDR2 (germline): MNHEY, SVGAGI. This chain's CDR3 is CASTTTGGSYEQYF. The CDR3 bases are TGTGCCAGCACCACAACAGGGGGCTCCTACGAGCAGTACTTC.

The gene calls are TRBV27 and TRBJ2-1, with 10 nucleotides matching TRBD1. CDR1 and CDR2 from the germline V gene are MNHEY and SMNVEV (reference sequence). J was trimmed by 8 bases and V by 5 bases; bases with no gene match: 9. This CDR3 spans 15 amino acids. CDR3: CASSDRDRGFHEQFF. CDR3 DNA: TGTGCCAGCAGTGACCGGGACAGGGGATTCCATGAGCAGTTCTTC.

The genes are TRBV27 and TRBJ2-7; no firm D call. With 6 bases removed from V and 0 bases from J, the gap between germline ends came to 12 bases. Looked up from germline, CDR1 is MNHEY and CDR2 is SMNVEV (reference sequence). This CDR3 is 14 amino acids long. The CDR3 DNA reads as TGTGCCAGCAGGAACAGAACGAGCTCCTACGAGCAGTACTTC. It is translated as CASRNRTSSYEQYF.

J is TRBJ1-2 and V is TRBV5-5, with D perhaps TRBD1 (5 bases). The germline CDR1 and CDR2 sequences are SGHKS and YYEKEE (reference sequence). V shed 4 bases and J shed 4 bases, with 17 bases lying between them. CDR3 length: 15 residues. The CDR3 loop reads CASSEGRGFIYGYTF. The CDR3 DNA is TGTGCCAGCAGCGAAGGGCGGGGCTTTATCTATGGCTACACCTTC.

The chain recombines TRBV6-1 with TRBJ2-7; 8 bases match TRBD1. CDR1 and CDR2 from the germline V gene are MNHNS and SASEGT. J lost 3 bases, V lost 3 bases, and 4 bases had no gene match. This CDR3 spans 14 amino acids. CDR3 nucleotide sequence: TGTGCCAGCAGTGACTCACAGGGGGTCTACGAGCAGTACTTC. It is translated as CASSDSQGVYEQYF.

This sequence joins TRBV11-2 and TRBJ2-6; D unresolved. The germline V gene has CDR1 SGHAT and CDR2 FQNNGV. Trimming left V 0 bases short and J 0 bases short, with 9 bases between. The CDR3 spans 17 residues. The CDR3 reads CASSLDSRGSGANVLTF. The DNA of the CDR3 is TGTGCCAGCAGCTTAGATAGTCGCGGCTCTGGGGCCAACGTCCTGACTTTC. Filled out from reference TRBV11-2 and TRBJ2-6, the complete variable domain reads EAGVAQSPRYKIIEKRQSVAFWCNPISGHATLYWYQQILGQGPKLLIQFQNNGVVDDSQLPKDRFSAERLKGVDSTLKIQPAKLEDSAVYLCASSLDSRGSGANVLTFGAGSRLTVL.

The chain joins TRBV10-3 to TRBJ2-7; D call uncertain. CDR3 size: 14 residues. Trimming took off 4 bases at V and 5 bases at J, with 15 bases between the two ends. Germline V gene sequence: CDR1 ENHRY, CDR2 SYGVKD. The CDR3 loop is CAISGVALAHEQYF. CDR3 DNA: TGTGCCATCAGTGGGGTAGCCTTAGCCCACGAGCAGTACTTC.

The chain uses TRBV28 and TRBJ1-4; D is perhaps TRBD1 (6 bases). Trimming pared 2 bases from V and 6 bases from J, leaving 16 bases between. Germline lookup yields CDR1 MDHEN and CDR2 SYDVKM. CDR3 size: 16 residues. The CDR3 loop is CASSLRGRTADEKLFF. Written as DNA, the CDR3 is TGTGCCAGCAGTTTAAGAGGAAGGACAGCGGATGAAAAACTGTTTTTT.

The chain couples TRBV7-3 to TRBJ2-3, with 8 bases aligning to TRBD1. Germline lookup yields CDR1 SGHTA and CDR2 FQGTGA. The J segment lost 6 bases and the V segment lost 6 bases, leaving 8 bases of the junction unmatched. This CDR3 contains 14 residues. The CDR3 coding sequence is TGTGCCAGCAGTTTTGGGACAGGCTCGGATACGCAGTATTTT. This encodes CASSFGTGSDTQYF. The whole variable domain, filled in from reference TRBV7-3 and TRBJ2-3, reads GAGVSQTPSNKVTEKGKYVELRCDPISGHTALYWYRQSLGQGPEFLIYFQGTGAADDSGLPNDRFFAVRPEGSVSTLKIQRTERGDSAVYLCASSFGTGSDTQYFGPGTRLTVL.

The chain combines TRBV7-2 with TRBJ2-7; the match to TRBD1 covers 9 bases. The CDR3 extends over 15 amino acids. Unmatched junction bases numbered 7, after V lost 1 base and J lost 6 bases. Germline V CDR1 and CDR2: SGHTA, FQGNSA. The CDR3 nucleotides read TGTGCCAGCAGCTTAGACGGAAGGACAGGGGCCGAGCAGTACTTC. It encodes CASSLDGRTGAEQYF.

This clone was seen more than once but under ten times. As DNA, the CDR3 is TGTGCCATCAGAGAGACTAGCGGGCTCTACGAGCAGTACTTC. Its protein product is CAIRETSGLYEQYF. This chain connects TRBV10-3 to TRBJ2-7; 10 nucleotides match TRBD2. From germline, CDR1 is ENHRY and CDR2 SYGVKD. This CDR3 is 14 amino acids long. The junction had 5 bases not matched to a gene; V was cut back by 6 bases and J by 3 bases.

V gene TRBV4-1 combines with J gene TRBJ2-1, with 7 bases identical to TRBD2. CDR1 and CDR2 (germline): MGHRA, YSYEKL. Trimming at V came to 2 bases and at J to 3 bases, leaving 10 bases not matched to a gene. The CDR3 totals 17 residues. The CDR3 DNA reads TGCGCCAGCAGCCAACTCCGAACCCGGGACTACTACAATGAGCAGTTCTTC. Amino acid sequence: CASSQLRTRDYYNEQFF.

The genes are TRBV7-9 and TRBJ1-5, with 7 bases aligning to TRBD1. This CDR3 spans 14 amino acids. J lost 3 bases, V lost 4 bases, and 3 bases had no gene match. The V gene's germline CDR1 is SEHNR and CDR2 FQNEAQ (reference sequence). CDR3 sequence: CASSSGGNNQPQHF. In DNA, the CDR3 is TGTGCCAGCAGCTCAGGGGGGAACAATCAGCCCCAGCATTTT.

The V and J genes are TRBV28 and TRBJ2-3; TRBD1 is a possible D gene (5 bases). The CDR3 sequence is 11 residues long. Trimming took 8 bases from V and 2 from J, leaving 5 bases between them. Looked up from germline, CDR1 is MDHEN and CDR2 is SYDVKM. The CDR3: CASGHTDTQYF. The DNA of the CDR3 is TGTGCCAGCGGACACACAGATACGCAGTATTTT.

The chain has TRBV5-1 and TRBJ2-7; 10 positions match TRBD2. Trimming cost V 8 bases and J 3 bases; bases outside gene matches: 8. The CDR3 contains 14 residues. From germline, CDR1 is SGHRS and CDR2 YFSETQ. Here the CDR3 DNA reads TGCGCCAGTTCCCTAGCGGGAGAGTTCTACGAGCAGTACTTC. Translation gives CASSLAGEFYEQYF.

This clone was picked up one time. The chain employs TRBV2 and TRBJ2-5, with 7 nucleotides matching TRBD1. CDR1 is SNHLY and CDR2 is FYNNEI in the germline V gene. The CDR3 is 15 residues long. Unmatched junction bases numbered 4, after V lost 3 bases and J lost 0 bases. CDR3 nucleotides: TGTGCCAGCAGTGACCAAGGACAGGACCAAGAGACCCAGTACTTC. Translating gives CASSDQGQDQETQYF.

V usage is TRBV30 and J usage is TRBJ1-2, with D tentatively TRBD1 (6 bases). V lost 2 bases and J lost 8, with 15 bases in between. The CDR3 spans 13 residues. CDR1 is GTSNPN, CDR2 SVGIG, per germline (reference sequence). CDR3 nucleotide sequence: TGTGCCTGGAGTCTCCCGGGGGGCCGAGGCTACACCTTC. Protein: CAWSLPGGRGYTF.

The chain has TRBV28 and TRBJ1-5; D is perhaps TRBD1 (5 bases). Trimming removed 5 bases from V and 9 bases from J, with 17 bases in between. The CDR3 contains 14 residues. Germline values: CDR1 MDHEN, CDR2 SYDVKM. CDR3 sequence reads: CASSPPGGTRPQHF. CDR3 DNA: TGTGCCAGCAGTCCCCCGGGGGGGACGAGGCCCCAGCATTTT.